These T cell receptor beta chains were read from a single sample in a study of T cells in Graves' hyperthyroidism and ophthalmopathy. TCRdb passed the multiplex PCR reads through MiXCR, listing each CDR3 protein once. There are fewer than 750,000 distinct CDR3 sequences in the sample; around 45% occur only once, and about 7.8% lies in the top ten. The sample consisted of peripheral blood or thyroid tissue (not recorded which). Every receptor here comes from a young woman with Graves' hyperthyroidism. Each CDR3 is given with its conserved first and last residue. D genes are given only for firm matches. Size is omitted from some rows. Given values are once, few, many or a class for expanded clones.

j_gene: TRBJ1-5; d_gene: TRBD1; v_gene: TRBV15; abundance: NA; CDR3nt: TGTGCCGCCAGCAGAAAAGACAGGGATCAGCCCCAGCATTTT; CDR3aa: CAASRKDRDQPQHF
j_gene: TRBJ1-5; d_gene: TRBD1; v_gene: TRBV7-9; abundance: many; CDR3nt: TGTGCCAGCAGCTTAGCAACGGGGACAGAGAGCAATCAGCCCCAGCATTTT; CDR3aa: CASSLATGTESNQPQHF
j_gene: TRBJ2-2; d_gene: NA; v_gene: TRBV6-2/TRBV6-3; abundance: many; CDR3nt: TGTGCCAGCAAAACAGGGTGGTCCGGGGAGCTGTTTTTT; CDR3aa: CASKTGWSGELFF
j_gene: TRBJ2-7; d_gene: NA; v_gene: TRBV3-1; abundance: many; CDR3nt: TGTGCCAGCAGCCAAGATCCTTGGGGACCCTACGAGCAGTACTTC; CDR3aa: CASSQDPWGPYEQYF
j_gene: TRBJ2-1; d_gene: TRBD2; v_gene: TRBV24-1; abundance: few; CDR3nt: TGTGCCACCAGTGAGCCTACTAGCGGGAGCGCCTACAATGAGCAGTTCTTC; CDR3aa: CATSEPTSGSAYNEQFF
j_gene: TRBJ1-4; d_gene: NA; v_gene: TRBV24-1; abundance: NA; CDR3nt: TGTGCCACCAGTGACGGGGATAATGAAAAACTGTTTTTT; CDR3aa: CATSDGDNEKLFF
j_gene: TRBJ2-1; d_gene: TRBD2; v_gene: TRBV11-3; abundance: NA; CDR3nt: TGTGCCAGCAGCTCGGGACTAGCGGAGCTGGGAGAGCAGTTCTTC; CDR3aa: CASSSGLAELGEQFF
j_gene: TRBJ1-2; d_gene: TRBD1; v_gene: TRBV7-9; abundance: NA; CDR3nt: TGTGCCAGCAGCTTTAAAGGCCGACAGGGACCCCCTGGCTACACCTTC; CDR3aa: CASSFKGRQGPPGYTF
j_gene: TRBJ1-2; d_gene: NA; v_gene: TRBV20-1; abundance: NA; CDR3nt: TGCAGTGCTCCTCGGGAGAACACATGTCACAAGGTCGCTAACTATGGCTACACCTTC; CDR3aa: CSAPRENTCHKVANYGYTF
j_gene: TRBJ2-5; d_gene: NA; v_gene: TRBV24-1; abundance: once; CDR3nt: TGTGCCACCAGGTTCACGGGGGCGGATGAGACCCAGTACTTC; CDR3aa: CATRFTGADETQYF
j_gene: TRBJ2-5; d_gene: NA; v_gene: TRBV24-1; abundance: NA; CDR3nt: TGTGCCGCCAGTGACGCTTTGGAGACCCAGTACTTC; CDR3aa: CAASDALETQYF
j_gene: TRBJ2-3; d_gene: TRBD2; v_gene: TRBV7-2; abundance: NA; CDR3nt: TGTGCCAGCGGAGCGGGGACTAGCACAGATACGCAGTATTTT; CDR3aa: CASGAGTSTDTQYF
j_gene: TRBJ2-5; d_gene: NA; v_gene: TRBV13; abundance: many; CDR3nt: TGTGCCAGCAGCTTAAGACGGGGCAATCAAGAGACCCAGTACTTC; CDR3aa: CASSLRRGNQETQYF
j_gene: TRBJ2-5; d_gene: NA; v_gene: TRBV7-8; abundance: few; CDR3nt: TGTGCCAGCAGCATACAGGGAGGCAATCAGCCCCAGTACTTC; CDR3aa: CASSIQGGNQPQYF
j_gene: TRBJ2-7; d_gene: NA; v_gene: TRBV18; abundance: many; CDR3nt: TGTGCCAGCTCACCAGGACCGGGGTCCGAGCAGTACTTC; CDR3aa: CASSPGPGSEQYF
j_gene: TRBJ2-5; d_gene: NA; v_gene: TRBV13; abundance: NA; CDR3nt: TGTGCCAGCAGTTCCGCGGGTTTAAACCAAGAGACCCAGTACTTC; CDR3aa: CASSSAGLNQETQYF
j_gene: TRBJ2-1; d_gene: NA; v_gene: TRBV19; abundance: once; CDR3nt: TGTGCCAGTAGCAGACTGTACAATGAGCAGTTCTTC; CDR3aa: CASSRLYNEQFF